The present entry profiles one TCR beta chain with its context. Its antigen is unknown. The length of the CDR3 is 13 residues. Trimming shortened V by 2 bases and J by 5 bases, and 7 bases separated the two germline ends. Germline V gene lookup returns CDR1 SGHNT and CDR2 YYREEE (reference sequence). The data are from a study of cytomegalovirus exposure and HLA in healthy donors. The PCR was carried out with 60 Vbeta primers and 13 Jbeta primers. How the authors handled the data: Unique TCR beta chains numbered about 80 million in a later analysis, with about 11 million shared. Produced via immunoSEQ multiplex PCR; TCRdb's table is partial and in-frame only. That table furnishes V, J and clone size, whereas the DNA furnished D and trimming. The table shows under 130,000 clones, with approximately 64% occurring only once. Study results and limitations: Rare TCR sequences predominated, though certain public TCRs were found in many donors. In a later analysis, an Asian-associated ancestry cluster reportedly showed fewer N-insertions than the roughly 730-donor mean. The authors confirmed in vitro that three CMV-associated chains were specific for CMV antigens.

The sample taken for sequencing was PBMCs. The chain links TRBV5-4 to TRBJ1-4; D is perhaps TRBD1 (5 bases). The source of this sequence is a woman between 50 and 59 years old in good health and CMV-seronegative. DNA of the CDR3: TGTGCCAGCAGCTTAGCAGGGAATGAAAAACTGTTTTTT. It yields the protein CASSLAGNEKLFF.